The rows below give T cell receptor beta chains drawn from one sample of a study of T cells of healthy individuals. TCRdb processed the 5' RACE reads anew with MiXCR; each CDR3 protein has one entry. The data hold 90,000 to 100,000 distinct CDR3 sequences, with roughly a sixth observed a single time. The receptor set was obtained from a human donor in good health. Each CDR3 is given with its conserved first and last residue. The D gene is left open where the match is weak. Only part of the rows carry a size: once, few, many, or a class if the clone is expanded.

>TRBV5-4|NA|TRBD2
CASSSRLADTGELFF
>TRBV7-3|NA|TRBD2
CASSLSGGGYNEQFF
>TRBV28|few|NA
CASSFGPTLNPETQYF
>TRBV5-1|few|NA
CASSFGGPSYEQYF
>TRBV20-1|NA|NA
CSARILQGQPQHF
>TRBV21-1|few|NA
CASSKARDSGANVLTF
>TRBV30|few|TRBD2
CAWRTSGTSYEQYF
>TRBV27|NA|NA
CASSLSEGWAVNEQYF
>TRBV25-1|NA|NA
CASSPLRSGEAFF
>TRBV10-3|NA|NA
CAISHLHSRDSPLHF
>TRBV9|many|NA
CASSVDGRNRSPLHF
>TRBV27|few|TRBD2
CASSLGSGPLREQFF
>TRBV9|few|TRBD1
CASSKGQGNQPQHF
>TRBV5-1|NA|TRBD1
CASSLEDRVGGGYTF
>TRBV6-5|NA|NA
CASRKVNTDTQYF